This T cell receptor beta chain was recovered during a study of blood T cell repertoires in COVID-19. Overall study context: Nucleic acid was either cDNA or gDNA, and it came from T cells, B-cell-depleted T cells, or PBMCs.

Only in-frame clones appear in the TCRdb table, and some are missing; sequencing was by immunoSEQ multiplex PCR. This table holds 250,000 to 350,000 clones, about nine tenths found once. Trimming pared 0 bases from V and 0 bases from J, leaving 11 bases between. Germline-derived CDR1 and CDR2 are LGHNA and YNFKEQ. This CDR3 has 16 residues. Sequencing was performed on peripheral blood. V gene TRBV4-2 combines with J gene TRBJ1-2; D ambiguous. The clonotype comes from a woman aged 25-40 years with COVID-19, enrolled during active disease. In DNA form, the CDR3 reads TGTGCCAGCAGCCAAGATGCGGCAGCCTCTAACTATGGCTACACCTTC. This sequence encodes CASSQDAAASNYGYTF.